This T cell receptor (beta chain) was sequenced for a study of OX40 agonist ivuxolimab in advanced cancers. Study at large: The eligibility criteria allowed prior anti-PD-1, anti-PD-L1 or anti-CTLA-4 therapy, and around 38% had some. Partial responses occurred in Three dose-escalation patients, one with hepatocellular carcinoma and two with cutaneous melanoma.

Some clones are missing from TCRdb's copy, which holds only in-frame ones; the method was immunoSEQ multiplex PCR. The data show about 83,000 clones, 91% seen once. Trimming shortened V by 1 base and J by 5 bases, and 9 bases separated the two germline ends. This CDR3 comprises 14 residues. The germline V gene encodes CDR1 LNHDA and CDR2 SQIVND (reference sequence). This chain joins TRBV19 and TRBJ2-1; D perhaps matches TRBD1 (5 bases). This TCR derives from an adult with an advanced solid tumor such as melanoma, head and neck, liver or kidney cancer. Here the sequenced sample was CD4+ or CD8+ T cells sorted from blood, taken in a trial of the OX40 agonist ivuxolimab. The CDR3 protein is CASSIGVRDNEQFF. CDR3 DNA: TGTGCCAGTAGTATAGGGGTCAGGGACAATGAGCAGTTCTTC.